This TCR beta chain was observed in a study of blood T cell repertoires in COVID-19. Study-level background: The samples span acute and convalescent COVID-19 from the United States, Italy and Spain.

J was trimmed by 5 bases and V by 6 bases; bases with no gene match: 5. The CDR3 has 13 residues. Generated by immunoSEQ multiplex PCR, the TCRdb table keeps only in-frame clones and is missing some. Here the sample spans about 190,000 clones, under 90% being singletons. The V gene is TRBV12-3 or TRBV12-4, the J gene TRBJ1-2; 8 positions agree with TRBD1. This sequence originates from a human donor in a cohort sampled during active COVID-19. Sequencing was performed on peripheral blood. CDR3 in DNA: TGTGCCAGCAGCGCAGGGGGCTTTTATGGCTACACCTTC. Amino acid sequence: CASSAGGFYGYTF.